This T cell receptor beta chain was documented in a study of blood T cell repertoires in COVID-19. Overall study context: T cells, B-cell-depleted T cells, or PBMCs supplied cDNA or gDNA.

Sequencing used immunoSEQ multiplex PCR; TCRdb keeps in-frame clones, though not all of them. The table has about 82,000 clones, around 89% seen once; the top ten hold roughly 1%. Those enrolled, adults aged roughly 18 to 90 years, came from about two dozen US areas. Participants' reported clinical history set cohort assignment. The receptor was isolated from a woman aged 45-60 years with acute COVID-19. The sequencing input was PBMCs or T cells enriched from blood (not recorded which).

CDR3 sequence: CAWSVRQVANTEAFF. In DNA, the CDR3 is TGTGCCTGGAGTGTACGGCAGGTGGCGAACACTGAAGCTTTCTTT. V is TRBV30 and J is TRBJ1-1; no clear D gene. The CDR3 runs 15 residues. CDR1 and CDR2 from the germline V gene are GTSNPN and SVGIG (reference sequence). Between the trimmed V and J ends, which lost 0 bases and 1 base, there was a span of 12 bases.